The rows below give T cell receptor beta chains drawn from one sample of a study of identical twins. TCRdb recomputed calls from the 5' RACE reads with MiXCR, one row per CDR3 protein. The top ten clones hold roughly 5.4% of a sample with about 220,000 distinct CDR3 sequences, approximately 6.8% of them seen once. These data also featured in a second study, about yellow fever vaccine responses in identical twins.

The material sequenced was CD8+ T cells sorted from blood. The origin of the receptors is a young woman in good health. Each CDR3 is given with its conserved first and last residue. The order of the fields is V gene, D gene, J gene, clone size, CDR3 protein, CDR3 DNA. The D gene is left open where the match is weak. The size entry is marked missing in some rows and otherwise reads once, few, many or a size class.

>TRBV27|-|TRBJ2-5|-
CASSPRAGGGFQETQYF
TGTGCCAGCAGTCCGAGGGCAGGGGGAGGCTTCCAAGAGACCCAGTACTTC
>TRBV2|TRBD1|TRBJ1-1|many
CASSEGQRNTEAFF
TGTGCCAGCAGTGAGGGACAGAGGAACACTGAAGCTTTCTTT
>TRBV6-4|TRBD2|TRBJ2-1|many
CASSDSSGGRNEQFF
TGTGCCAGCAGTGATTCTAGCGGGGGGAGGAATGAGCAGTTCTTC
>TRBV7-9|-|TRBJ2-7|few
CASGESSYEQYF
TGTGCCAGCGGAGAGAGCTCCTACGAGCAGTACTTC
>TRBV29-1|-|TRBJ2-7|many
CSATTTGPPYEQYF
TGCAGCGCTACCACTACCGGGCCCCCCTACGAGCAGTACTTC
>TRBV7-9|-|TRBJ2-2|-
CASSPTGAGELFF
TGTGCCAGCAGCCCCACGGGGGCCGGGGAGCTGTTTTTT
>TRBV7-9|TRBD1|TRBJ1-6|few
CASSGGGQANSPLHF
TGTGCCAGCAGCGGAGGGGGCCAGGCAAATTCACCCCTCCACTTT
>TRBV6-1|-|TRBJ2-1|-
CASRPGVIVEQFF
TGTGCCAGCCGACCCGGCGTCATAGTTGAGCAGTTCTTC
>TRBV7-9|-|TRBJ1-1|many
CASSKNTVRSTEAFF
TGTGCCAGCAGCAAAAACACGGTCCGGAGCACTGAAGCTTTCTTT
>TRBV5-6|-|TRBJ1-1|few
CASSSTTRMNTEAFF
TGTGCCAGCAGCTCTACAACACGGATGAACACTGAAGCTTTCTTT
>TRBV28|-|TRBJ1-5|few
CASNDPGQTNQPQHF
TGTGCCAGCAATGATCCAGGACAGACTAATCAGCCCCAGCATTTT
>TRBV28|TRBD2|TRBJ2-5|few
CASAPRTSGNLRQETQYF
TGTGCCAGCGCTCCGCGGACTAGCGGGAACTTGAGGCAAGAGACCCAGTACTTC
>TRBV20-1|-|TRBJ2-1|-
CSATGLTNQYSSWFF
TGCAGTGCTACCGGACTAACGAACCAATACTCATCATGGTTCTTC
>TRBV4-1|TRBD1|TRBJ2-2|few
CASSHGPGQGGSGELFF
TGCGCCAGCAGCCACGGCCCGGGACAGGGTGGTTCCGGGGAGCTGTTTTTT
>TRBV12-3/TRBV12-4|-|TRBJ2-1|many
CASSPVGGLYNEQFF
TGTGCCAGCAGCCCAGTGGGTGGCCTTTACAATGAGCAGTTCTTC
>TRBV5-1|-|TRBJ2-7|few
CASSMGTGSSYEQYF
TGCGCCAGCAGCATGGGGACTGGCTCGTCCTACGAGCAGTACTTC
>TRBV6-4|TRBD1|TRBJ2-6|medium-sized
CASSGQGSGANVLTF
TGTGCCAGCAGCGGACAGGGCTCTGGGGCCAACGTCCTGACTTTC
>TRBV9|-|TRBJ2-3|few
CASSLGEGDTDTQYF
TGTGCCAGCAGCCTCGGAGAGGGGGACACAGATACGCAGTATTTT
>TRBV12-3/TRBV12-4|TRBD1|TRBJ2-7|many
CASSAGTGLYEQYF
TGTGCCAGCAGTGCCGGGACAGGGCTCTACGAGCAGTACTTC
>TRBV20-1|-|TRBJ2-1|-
CSATGQNSYNEQFF
TGCAGTGCTACCGGACAGAACTCCTACAATGAGCAGTTCTTC
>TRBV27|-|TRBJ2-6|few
CASSSTGALGANVLTF
TGTGCCAGCAGTTCGACCGGCGCCCTGGGGGCCAACGTCCTGACTTTC
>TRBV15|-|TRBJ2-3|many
CATSRDLRGPF
TGTGCCACCAGCAGAGATCTACGAGGCCCGTTT
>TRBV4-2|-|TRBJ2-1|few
CASSQDALSSYNEQFF
TGTGCCAGCAGCCAAGATGCGTTGAGCTCCTACAATGAGCAGTTCTTC
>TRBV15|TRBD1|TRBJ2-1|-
CATSTGQGAFNEQFF
TGTGCCACCAGCACGGGACAGGGGGCGTTCAATGAGCAGTTCTTC
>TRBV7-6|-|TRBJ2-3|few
CASSSADYTDTQYF
TGTGCCAGCAGCTCAGCGGACTATACAGATACGCAGTATTTT
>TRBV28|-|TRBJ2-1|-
CASSPLEGEWVYNEQFF
TGTGCCAGCAGTCCTTTAGAGGGGGAGTGGGTCTACAATGAGCAGTTCTTC
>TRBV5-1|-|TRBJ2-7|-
CASSSGTESYEQYF
TGCGCCAGCAGCTCCGGGACGGAAAGCTACGAGCAGTACTTC
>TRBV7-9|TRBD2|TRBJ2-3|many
CASSPTTSGRDTQYF
TGTGCCAGCAGCCCGACGACTAGCGGGAGGGATACGCAGTATTTT
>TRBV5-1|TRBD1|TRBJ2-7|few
CASSLEMTGGYEQYF
TGCGCCAGCAGCTTGGAAATGACAGGGGGGTACGAGCAGTACTTC
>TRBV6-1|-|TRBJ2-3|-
CASSEPSGTDTQYF
TGTGCCAGCAGTGAACCTAGCGGCACAGATACGCAGTATTTT
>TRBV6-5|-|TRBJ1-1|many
CASSLLTDIMNTEAFF
TGTGCCAGCAGTTTATTGACAGACATCATGAACACTGAAGCTTTCTTT
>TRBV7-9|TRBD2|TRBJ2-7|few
CASPLAAGVIGEEQYF
TGTGCCAGCCCCTTGGCGGCGGGAGTAATCGGAGAAGAGCAGTACTTC
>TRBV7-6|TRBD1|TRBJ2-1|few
CASSLVQPGTGDEQFF
TGTGCCAGCAGCTTGGTCCAGCCCGGGACAGGGGATGAGCAGTTCTTC
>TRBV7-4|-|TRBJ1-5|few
CASIHRERLLVGQPQHF
TGTGCCAGCATCCACAGGGAGCGGCTCCTCGTCGGGCAGCCCCAGCATTTT
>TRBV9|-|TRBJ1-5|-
CASSVVRGWAGGHSNQPQHF
TGTGCCAGCAGCGTAGTTCGCGGTTGGGCAGGAGGCCATAGCAATCAGCCCCAGCATTTT